A selection of T cell receptor beta chains follows, all from one sample in a study of T cells after yellow fever vaccination. One entry per CDR3 protein results from TCRdb running MiXCR on the 5' RACE reads. The table has a few hundred thousand distinct CDR3 sequences, 9.5% to 13% seen once. Material: PBMCs, obtained on the day of the first yellow fever vaccination. The source of these receptors is a man younger than 35 who received the YFV17D yellow fever vaccine. The CDR3 runs from the conserved cysteine through the conserved F or W. D genes are given only for firm matches. Expanded clones are given a class, and other clones once, few, many or no size at all.

length: 15
size: NA
D: NA
J: TRBJ2-1
V: TRBV5-4
DNA: TGTGCCAGCAGCTTGGATCTCGCGACTAGCAATGAGCAGTTCTTC
CDR3: CASSLDLATSNEQFF

length: 14
size: few
D: NA
J: TRBJ2-5
V: TRBV6-1
DNA: TGTGCCACCCTTGGCGAGCCGGGGTGGGAGACCCAGTACTTC
CDR3: CATLGEPGWETQYF

length: 9
size: NA
D: NA
J: TRBJ1-6
V: TRBV12-3/TRBV12-4
DNA: TGTGCCAGCGGGATACCCCTCCACTTT
CDR3: CASGIPLHF

length: 14
size: few
D: NA
J: TRBJ2-3
V: TRBV27
DNA: TGTGCCAGCAGCGTTCCTCCCAACACAGATACGCAGTATTTT
CDR3: CASSVPPNTDTQYF

length: 15
size: few
D: TRBD2
J: TRBJ2-3
V: TRBV18
DNA: TGTGCCAGCTCACCGGCTAGCGGGGTTCCGGATACGCAGTATTTT
CDR3: CASSPASGVPDTQYF

length: 15
size: few
D: TRBD2
J: TRBJ2-7
V: TRBV11-2
DNA: TGTGCCAGCAGCTTACGAGCCAGCGGGGGGTACGAGCAGTACTTC
CDR3: CASSLRASGGYEQYF

length: 12
size: NA
D: NA
J: TRBJ1-2
V: TRBV5-6
DNA: TGTGCCATCAGCCCCGGGCTCTTTGGCTACACCTTC
CDR3: CAISPGLFGYTF

length: 14
size: few
D: NA
J: TRBJ1-1
V: TRBV7-9
DNA: TGTGCCAGCAGCCCCGACTTGGGAGCTGGGGAAGCTTTCTTT
CDR3: CASSPDLGAGEAFF

length: 16
size: few
D: NA
J: TRBJ1-4
V: TRBV7-9
DNA: TGTGCCAGCAGCTTAGGGCAGGGAGGCACTAATGAAAAACTGTTTTTT
CDR3: CASSLGQGGTNEKLFF

length: 16
size: NA
D: NA
J: TRBJ1-5
V: TRBV12-3/TRBV12-4
DNA: TGTGCCAGCAGTTTCAGGGAACCAAATAGCAATCAGCCCCAGCATTTT
CDR3: CASSFREPNSNQPQHF

length: 13
size: many
D: TRBD1
J: TRBJ1-5
V: TRBV12-3/TRBV12-4
DNA: TGTGCCAGCACTCGGACAGGCGATCAGCCCCAGCATTTT
CDR3: CASTRTGDQPQHF

length: 12
size: few
D: NA
J: TRBJ1-2
V: TRBV20-1
DNA: TGCAGTGCCCAACCTCGTTCCTATGGCTACACCTTC
CDR3: CSAQPRSYGYTF